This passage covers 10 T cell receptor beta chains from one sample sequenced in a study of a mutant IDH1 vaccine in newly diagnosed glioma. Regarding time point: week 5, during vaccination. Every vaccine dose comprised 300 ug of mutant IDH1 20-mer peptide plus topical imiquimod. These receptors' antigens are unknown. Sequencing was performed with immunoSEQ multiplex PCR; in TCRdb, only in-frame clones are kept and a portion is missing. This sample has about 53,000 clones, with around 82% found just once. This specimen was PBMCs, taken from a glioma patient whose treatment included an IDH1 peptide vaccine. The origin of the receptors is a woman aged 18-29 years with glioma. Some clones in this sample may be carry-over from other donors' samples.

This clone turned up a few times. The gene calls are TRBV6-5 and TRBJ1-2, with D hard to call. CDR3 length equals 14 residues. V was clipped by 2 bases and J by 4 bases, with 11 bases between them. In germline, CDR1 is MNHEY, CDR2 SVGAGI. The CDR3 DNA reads TGTGCCAGCAGTTACGGGATGGCGCCCTATGGCTACACCTTC. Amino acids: CASSYGMAPYGYTF.

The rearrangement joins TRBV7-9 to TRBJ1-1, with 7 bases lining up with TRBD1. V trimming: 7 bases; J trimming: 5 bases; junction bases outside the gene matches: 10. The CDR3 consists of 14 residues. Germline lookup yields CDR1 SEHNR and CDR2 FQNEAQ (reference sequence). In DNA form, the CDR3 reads TGTGCCAGCACCGAGAGGGGGCTGAGAACTGAAGCTTTCTTT. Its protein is CASTERGLRTEAFF.

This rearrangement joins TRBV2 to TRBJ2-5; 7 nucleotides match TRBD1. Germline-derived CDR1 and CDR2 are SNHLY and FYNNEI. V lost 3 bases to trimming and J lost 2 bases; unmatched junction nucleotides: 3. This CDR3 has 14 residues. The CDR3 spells CASSDPGQQETQYF. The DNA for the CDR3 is TGTGCCAGCAGTGACCCGGGACAGCAAGAGACCCAGTACTTC.

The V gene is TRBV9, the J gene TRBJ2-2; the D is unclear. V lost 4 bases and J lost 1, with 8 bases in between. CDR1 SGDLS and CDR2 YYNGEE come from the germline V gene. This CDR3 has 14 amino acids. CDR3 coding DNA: TGTGCCAGCAGCCCTCAGGTGAACACCGGGGAGCTGTTTTTT. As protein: CASSPQVNTGELFF.

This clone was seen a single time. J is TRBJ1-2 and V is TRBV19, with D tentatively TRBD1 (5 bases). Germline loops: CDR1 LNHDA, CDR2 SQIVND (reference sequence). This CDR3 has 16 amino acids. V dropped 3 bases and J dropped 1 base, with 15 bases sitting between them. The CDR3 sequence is CASSMSDISYNYGYTF. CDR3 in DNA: TGTGCCAGTAGTATGTCGGACATTAGCTATAACTATGGCTACACCTTC.

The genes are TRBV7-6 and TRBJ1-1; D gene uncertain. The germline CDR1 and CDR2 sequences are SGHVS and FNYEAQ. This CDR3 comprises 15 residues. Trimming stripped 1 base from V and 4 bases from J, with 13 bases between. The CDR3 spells CASSLGAYGSTEAFF. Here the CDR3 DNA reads TGTGCCAGCAGCTTAGGAGCGTACGGGAGCACTGAAGCTTTCTTT. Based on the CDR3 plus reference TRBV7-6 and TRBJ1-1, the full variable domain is GAGVSQSPRYKVTKRGQDVALRCDPISGHVSLYWYRQALGQGPEFLTYFNYEAQQDKSGLPNDRFSAERPEGSISTLTIQRTEQRDSAMYRCASSLGAYGSTEAFFGQGTRLTVV.

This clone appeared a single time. CDR3 nucleotides: TGTGCCAGCAGCTCCCGTGGCGATGAGCAGTTCTTC. Residues: CASSSRGDEQFF. The V call is TRBV5-4, the J call TRBJ2-1; no definite D call. Germline V gives CDR1 SGHNT, CDR2 YYREEE (reference sequence). V was shortened by 3 bases and J by 8 bases, with 9 bases between the two germline ends. The CDR3 is made up of 12 amino acids.

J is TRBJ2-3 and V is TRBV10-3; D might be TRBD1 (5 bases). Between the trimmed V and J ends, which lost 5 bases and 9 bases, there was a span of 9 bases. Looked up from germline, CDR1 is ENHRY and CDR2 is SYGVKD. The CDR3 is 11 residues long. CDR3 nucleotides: TGTGCCATCAGTAGGGGTGAGACGCAGTATTTT. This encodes CAISRGETQYF.

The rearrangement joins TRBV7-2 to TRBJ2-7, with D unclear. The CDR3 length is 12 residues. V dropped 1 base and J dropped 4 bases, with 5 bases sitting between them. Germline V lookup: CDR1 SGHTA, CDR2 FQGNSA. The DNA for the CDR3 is TGTGCCAGCAGCTTAGACCAATACGAGCAGTACTTC. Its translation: CASSLDQYEQYF.

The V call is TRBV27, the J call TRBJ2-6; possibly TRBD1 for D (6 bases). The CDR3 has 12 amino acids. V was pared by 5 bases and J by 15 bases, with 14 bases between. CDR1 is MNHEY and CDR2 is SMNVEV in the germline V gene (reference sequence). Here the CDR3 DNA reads TGTGCCAGCAGTCCAACAGGGTCCCCCCTGACTTTC. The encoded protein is CASSPTGSPLTF.